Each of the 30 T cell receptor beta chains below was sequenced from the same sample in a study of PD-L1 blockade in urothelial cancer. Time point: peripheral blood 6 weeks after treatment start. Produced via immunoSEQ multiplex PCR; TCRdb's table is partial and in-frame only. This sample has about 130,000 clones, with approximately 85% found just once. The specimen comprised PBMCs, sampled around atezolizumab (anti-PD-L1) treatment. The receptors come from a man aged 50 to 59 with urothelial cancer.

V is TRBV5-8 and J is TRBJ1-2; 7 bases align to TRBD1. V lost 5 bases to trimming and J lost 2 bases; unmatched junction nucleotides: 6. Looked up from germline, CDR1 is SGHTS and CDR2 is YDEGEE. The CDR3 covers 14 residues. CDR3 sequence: CASRPKGANYGYTF. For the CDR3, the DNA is TGTGCCAGCAGACCAAAGGGGGCAAACTATGGCTACACCTTC.

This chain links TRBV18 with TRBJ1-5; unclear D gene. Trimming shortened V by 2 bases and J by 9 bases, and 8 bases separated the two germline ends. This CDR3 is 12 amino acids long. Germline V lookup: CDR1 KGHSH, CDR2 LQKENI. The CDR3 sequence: CASSPEGPPQHF. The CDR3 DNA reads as TGTGCCAGCTCACCAGAGGGTCCGCCCCAGCATTTT.

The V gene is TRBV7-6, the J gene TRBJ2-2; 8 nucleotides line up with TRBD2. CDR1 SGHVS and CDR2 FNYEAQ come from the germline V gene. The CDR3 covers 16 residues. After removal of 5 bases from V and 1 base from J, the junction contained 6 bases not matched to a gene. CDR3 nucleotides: TGTGCCAGCAGCCCTTTGGCGGGAGGGAACACCGGGGAGCTGTTTTTT. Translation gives CASSPLAGGNTGELFF. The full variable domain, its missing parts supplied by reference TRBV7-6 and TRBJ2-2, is GAGVSQSPRYKVTKRGQDVALRCDPISGHVSLYWYRQALGQGPEFLTYFNYEAQQDKSGLPNDRFSAERPEGSISTLTIQRTEQRDSAMYRCASSPLAGGNTGELFFGEGSRLTVL.

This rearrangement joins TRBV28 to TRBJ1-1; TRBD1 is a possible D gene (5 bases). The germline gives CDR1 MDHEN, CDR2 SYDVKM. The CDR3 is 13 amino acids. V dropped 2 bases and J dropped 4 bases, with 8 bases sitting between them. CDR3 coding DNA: TGTGCCAGCAGTTTACAGGGCGGCACTGAAGCTTTCTTT. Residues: CASSLQGGTEAFF.

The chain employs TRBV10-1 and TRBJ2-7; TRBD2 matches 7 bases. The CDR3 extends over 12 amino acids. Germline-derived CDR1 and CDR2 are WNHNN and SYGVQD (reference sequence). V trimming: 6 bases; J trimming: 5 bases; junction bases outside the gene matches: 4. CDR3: CASSRLADEQYF. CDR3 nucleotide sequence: TGCGCCAGCAGCCGACTAGCCGACGAGCAGTACTTC.

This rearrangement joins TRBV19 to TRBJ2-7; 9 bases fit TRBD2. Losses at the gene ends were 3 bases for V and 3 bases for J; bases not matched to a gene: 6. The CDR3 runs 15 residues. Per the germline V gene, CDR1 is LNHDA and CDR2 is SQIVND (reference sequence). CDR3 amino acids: CASSISSGANYEQYF. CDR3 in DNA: TGTGCCAGTAGTATCTCTAGCGGGGCCAACTACGAGCAGTACTTC. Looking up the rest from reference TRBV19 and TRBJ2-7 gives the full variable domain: DGGITQSPKYLFRKEGQNVTLSCEQNLNHDAMYWYRQDPGQGLRLIYYSQIVNDFQKGDIAEGYSVSREKKESFPLTVTSAQKNPTAFYLCASSISSGANYEQYFGPGTRLTVT.

CDR3 DNA sequence: TGTGCCAGCAGATCCGGGACAGGCATGAACACTGAAGCTTTCTTT. Residues: CASRSGTGMNTEAFF. The chain has TRBV27 and TRBJ1-1, with 8 bases fitting TRBD1. The CDR3 runs to 15 residues. With V trimmed by 6 bases and J by 0 bases, 6 bases remained unmatched. The germline CDR1 and CDR2 sequences are MNHEY and SMNVEV (reference sequence).

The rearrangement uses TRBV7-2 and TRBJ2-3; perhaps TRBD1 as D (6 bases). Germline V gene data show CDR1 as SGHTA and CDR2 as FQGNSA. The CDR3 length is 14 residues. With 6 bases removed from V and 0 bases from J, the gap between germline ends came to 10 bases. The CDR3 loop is CASRRDTSTDTQYF. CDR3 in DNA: TGTGCCAGCAGACGGGACACAAGCACAGATACGCAGTATTTT.

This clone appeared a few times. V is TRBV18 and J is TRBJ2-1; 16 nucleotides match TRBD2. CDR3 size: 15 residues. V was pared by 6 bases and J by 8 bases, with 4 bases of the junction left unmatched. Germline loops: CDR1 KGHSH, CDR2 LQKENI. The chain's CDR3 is CASSPGTSGRDEQFF. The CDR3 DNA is TGTGCCAGCTCCCCTGGGACTAGCGGGAGGGATGAGCAGTTCTTC.

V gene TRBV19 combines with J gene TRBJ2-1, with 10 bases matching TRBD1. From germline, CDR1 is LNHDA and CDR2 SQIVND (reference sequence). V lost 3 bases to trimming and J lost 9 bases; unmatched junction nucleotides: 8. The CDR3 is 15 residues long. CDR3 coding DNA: TGTGCCAGTAGTATCATCGGGACAGGGGTGATTGAGCAGTTCTTC. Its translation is CASSIIGTGVIEQFF.

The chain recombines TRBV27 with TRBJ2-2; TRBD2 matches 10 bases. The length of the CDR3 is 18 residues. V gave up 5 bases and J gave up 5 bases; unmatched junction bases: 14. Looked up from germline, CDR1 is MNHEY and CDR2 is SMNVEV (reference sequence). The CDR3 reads CASSQTGLATLGTGELFF. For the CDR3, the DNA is TGTGCCAGCAGTCAAACGGGACTAGCGACCCTGGGTACCGGGGAGCTGTTTTTT.

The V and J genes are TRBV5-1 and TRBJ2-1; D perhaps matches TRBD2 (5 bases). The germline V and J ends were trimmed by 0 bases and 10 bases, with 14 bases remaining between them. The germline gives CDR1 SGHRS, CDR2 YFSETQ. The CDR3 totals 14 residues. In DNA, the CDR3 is TGCGCCAGCAGCTTGGGAGGACTCGCGCCGGAGCAGTTCTTC. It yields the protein CASSLGGLAPEQFF.

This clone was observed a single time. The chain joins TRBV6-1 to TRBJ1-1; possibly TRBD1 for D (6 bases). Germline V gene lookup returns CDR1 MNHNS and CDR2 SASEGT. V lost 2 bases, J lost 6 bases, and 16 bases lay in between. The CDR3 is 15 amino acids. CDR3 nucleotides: TGTGCCAGCAGTGAAAGGGGGTTAACTAGGCCTGAAGCTTTCTTT. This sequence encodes CASSERGLTRPEAFF.

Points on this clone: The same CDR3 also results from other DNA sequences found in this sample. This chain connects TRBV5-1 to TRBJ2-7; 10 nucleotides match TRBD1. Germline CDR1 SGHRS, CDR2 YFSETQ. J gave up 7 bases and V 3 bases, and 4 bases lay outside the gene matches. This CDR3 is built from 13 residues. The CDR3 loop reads CASSWGQGQEQYF. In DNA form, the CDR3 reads TGCGCCAGCAGCTGGGGACAGGGGCAAGAGCAGTACTTC.

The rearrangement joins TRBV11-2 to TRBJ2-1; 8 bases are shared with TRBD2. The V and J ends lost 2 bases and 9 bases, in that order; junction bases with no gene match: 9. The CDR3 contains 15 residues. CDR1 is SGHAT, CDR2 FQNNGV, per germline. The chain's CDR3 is CASSLSSGSWGEQFF. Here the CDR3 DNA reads TGTGCCAGCAGCTTATCAAGCGGGAGCTGGGGTGAGCAGTTCTTC.

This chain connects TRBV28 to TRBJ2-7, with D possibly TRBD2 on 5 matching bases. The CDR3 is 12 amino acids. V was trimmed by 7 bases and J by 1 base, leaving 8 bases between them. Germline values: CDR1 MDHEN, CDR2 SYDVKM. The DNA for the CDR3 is TGTGCCAGCACCTCGGGGTCCTACGAGCAGTACTTC. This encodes CASTSGSYEQYF.

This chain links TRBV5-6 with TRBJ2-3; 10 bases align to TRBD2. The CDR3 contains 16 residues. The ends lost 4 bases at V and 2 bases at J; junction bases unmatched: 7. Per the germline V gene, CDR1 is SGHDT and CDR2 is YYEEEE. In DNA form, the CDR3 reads TGTGCCAGCAGCGCACTAGCGGGGAAGGTCACAGATACGCAGTATTTT. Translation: CASSALAGKVTDTQYF. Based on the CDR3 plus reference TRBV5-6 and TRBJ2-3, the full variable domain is DAGVTQSPTHLIKTRGQQVTLRCSPKSGHDTVSWYQQALGQGPQFIFQYYEEEERQRGNFPDRFSGHQFPNYSSELNVNALLLGDSALYLCASSALAGKVTDTQYFGPGTRLTVL.

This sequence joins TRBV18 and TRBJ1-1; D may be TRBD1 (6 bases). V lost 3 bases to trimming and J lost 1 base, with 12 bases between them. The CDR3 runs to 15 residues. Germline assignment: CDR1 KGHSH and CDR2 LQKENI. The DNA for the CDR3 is TGTGCCAGCTCACCCGGACAGACTCCGAACACTGAAGCTTTCTTT. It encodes CASSPGQTPNTEAFF.

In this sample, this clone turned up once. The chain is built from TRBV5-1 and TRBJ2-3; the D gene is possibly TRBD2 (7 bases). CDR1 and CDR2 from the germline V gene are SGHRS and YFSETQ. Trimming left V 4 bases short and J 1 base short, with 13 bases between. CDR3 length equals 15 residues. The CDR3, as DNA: TGCGCCAGCAGCAGCGGCGGGGGCGGCACAGATACGCAGTATTTT. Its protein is CASSSGGGGTDTQYF.

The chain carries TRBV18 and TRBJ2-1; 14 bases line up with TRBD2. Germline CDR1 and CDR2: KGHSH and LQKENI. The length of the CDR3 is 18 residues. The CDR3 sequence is CGTGKGLAGVGSYNEQFF. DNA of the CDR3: TGTGGAACTGGGAAGGGACTAGCGGGAGTCGGGTCCTACAATGAGCAGTTCTTC.

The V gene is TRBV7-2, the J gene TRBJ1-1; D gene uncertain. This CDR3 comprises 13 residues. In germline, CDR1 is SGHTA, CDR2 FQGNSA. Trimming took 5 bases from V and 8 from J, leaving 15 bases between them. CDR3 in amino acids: CASSQGRGLEAFF. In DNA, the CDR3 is TGTGCCAGCAGCCAAGGGCGGGGTCTAGAAGCTTTCTTT.

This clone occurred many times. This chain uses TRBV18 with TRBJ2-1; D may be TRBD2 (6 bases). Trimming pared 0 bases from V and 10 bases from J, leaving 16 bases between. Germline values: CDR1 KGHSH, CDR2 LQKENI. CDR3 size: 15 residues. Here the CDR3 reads CASSPPGREMGEQFF. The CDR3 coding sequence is TGTGCCAGCTCACCACCGGGCCGGGAGATGGGCGAGCAGTTCTTC.

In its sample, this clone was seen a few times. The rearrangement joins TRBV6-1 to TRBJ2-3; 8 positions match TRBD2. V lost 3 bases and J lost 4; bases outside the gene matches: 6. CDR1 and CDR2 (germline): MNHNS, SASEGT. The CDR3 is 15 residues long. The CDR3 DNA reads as TGTGCCAGCAGTGATACTAGCGGAGGGGCAGATACGCAGTATTTT. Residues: CASSDTSGGADTQYF.

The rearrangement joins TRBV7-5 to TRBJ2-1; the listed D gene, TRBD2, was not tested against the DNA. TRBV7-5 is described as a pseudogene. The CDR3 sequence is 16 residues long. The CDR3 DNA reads TGTGCCAGAAGCCTTTGGGTCCGCGGGTCCTACAATGAGCAGTTCTTC. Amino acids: CARSLWVRGSYNEQFF.

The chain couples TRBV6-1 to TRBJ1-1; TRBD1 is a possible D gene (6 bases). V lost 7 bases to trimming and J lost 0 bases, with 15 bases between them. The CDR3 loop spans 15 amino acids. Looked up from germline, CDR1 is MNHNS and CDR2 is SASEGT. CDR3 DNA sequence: TGTGCCAGCACCTGGGGGGGACAAGTGAACACTGAAGCTTTCTTT. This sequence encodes CASTWGGQVNTEAFF.

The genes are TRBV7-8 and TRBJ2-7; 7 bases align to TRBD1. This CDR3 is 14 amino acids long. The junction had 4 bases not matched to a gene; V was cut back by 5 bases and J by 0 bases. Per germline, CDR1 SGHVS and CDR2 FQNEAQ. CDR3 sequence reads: CASSTRDSSYEQYF. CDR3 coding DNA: TGTGCCAGCAGCACCCGGGACAGCTCCTACGAGCAGTACTTC.

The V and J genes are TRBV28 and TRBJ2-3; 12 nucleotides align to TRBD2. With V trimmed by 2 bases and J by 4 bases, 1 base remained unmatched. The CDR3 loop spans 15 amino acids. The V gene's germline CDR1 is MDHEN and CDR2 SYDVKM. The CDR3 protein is CASSLLAGGPDTQYF. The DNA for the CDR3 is TGTGCCAGCAGTTTACTAGCGGGAGGGCCAGATACGCAGTATTTT. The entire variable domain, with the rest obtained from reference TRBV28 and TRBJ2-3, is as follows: DVKVTQSSRYLVKRTGEKVFLECVQDMDHENMFWYRQDPGLGLRLIYFSYDVKMKEKGDIPEGYSVSREKKERFSLILESASTNQTSMYLCASSLLAGGPDTQYFGPGTRLTVL.

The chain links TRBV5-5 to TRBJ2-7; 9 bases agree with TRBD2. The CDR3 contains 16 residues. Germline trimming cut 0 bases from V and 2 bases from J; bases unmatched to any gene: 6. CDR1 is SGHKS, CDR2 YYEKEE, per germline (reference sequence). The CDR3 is CASSLEGTSRTYEQYF. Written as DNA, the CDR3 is TGTGCCAGCAGCTTGGAAGGGACTAGCCGTACCTACGAGCAGTACTTC.

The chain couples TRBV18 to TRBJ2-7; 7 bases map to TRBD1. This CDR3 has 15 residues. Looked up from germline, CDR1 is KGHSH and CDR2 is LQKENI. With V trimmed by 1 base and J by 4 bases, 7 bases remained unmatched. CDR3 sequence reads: CASSPQRTGPYEQYF. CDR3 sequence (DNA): TGTGCCAGCTCACCACAAAGGACAGGCCCATACGAGCAGTACTTC.

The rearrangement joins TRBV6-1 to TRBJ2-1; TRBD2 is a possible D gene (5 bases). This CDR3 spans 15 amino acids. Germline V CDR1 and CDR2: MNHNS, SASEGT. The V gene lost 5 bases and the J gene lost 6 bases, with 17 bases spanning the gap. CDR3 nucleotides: TGTGCCAGCAGTCCCGGGATCCTTGTTCTCAATGAGCAGTTCTTC. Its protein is CASSPGILVLNEQFF.